This record looks at one T cell receptor beta chain sequence and its context. The antigen remains undetermined. Germline-derived CDR1 and CDR2 are SEHNR and FQNEAQ (reference sequence). Trimming cost V 1 base and J 9 bases, with 12 bases left between them. CDR3 length equals 14 residues. These data belong to a study of CD8 T cells in ankylosing spondylitis. Regarding the study as a whole: One TCR beta motif, made up of 7 or 8 highly homologous variants, appeared characteristic of ankylosing spondylitis blood.

One entry per CDR3 protein, called by TCRdb with MiXCR from the 5' RACE reads. This table holds 650,000 to 800,000 distinct CDR3 sequences, around a fifth found once. Sequenced input: blood, either unsorted or a sorted T cell fraction (not recorded which). V is TRBV7-9 and J is TRBJ2-2; tentatively, D is TRBD1 (5 bases). The sequence was collected from a male donor with ankylosing spondylitis. CDR3 amino acids: CASSLVEGAWELFF. CDR3 DNA sequence: TGTGCCAGCAGCTTAGTCGAAGGGGCCTGGGAGCTGTTTTTT.